The present entry profiles one T cell receptor (beta chain) with its context. What it binds is not known. This entry is derived from a study of T cell repertoires in cytomegalovirus infection. Study observations and caveats: The cumulative frequency of public TCR beta families identified carriers of CMV plus the relevant HLA.

MiXCR was run by TCRdb on the reads, yielding one entry per CDR3 protein. The repertoire holds about 830,000 distinct CDR3 sequences, with around a third as singletons. In germline, CDR1 is MDHEN, CDR2 SYDVKM. V was clipped by 4 bases and J by 5 bases, with 14 bases between them. The CDR3 has 14 amino acids. This clonotype was obtained from a human donor in good health (CMV status not recorded). Some clones in this sample may be carry-over from other donors' samples. This chain uses TRBV28 with TRBJ2-5; no reliable D call. This sample comprised cultured CD8+ T cells from PBMCs, obtained from culture after CMV antigen stimulation. CDR3 nucleotide sequence: TGTGCCAGCAGTTCCCCATTTCAGGTGGAGACCCAGTACTTC. Its protein product is CASSSPFQVETQYF.